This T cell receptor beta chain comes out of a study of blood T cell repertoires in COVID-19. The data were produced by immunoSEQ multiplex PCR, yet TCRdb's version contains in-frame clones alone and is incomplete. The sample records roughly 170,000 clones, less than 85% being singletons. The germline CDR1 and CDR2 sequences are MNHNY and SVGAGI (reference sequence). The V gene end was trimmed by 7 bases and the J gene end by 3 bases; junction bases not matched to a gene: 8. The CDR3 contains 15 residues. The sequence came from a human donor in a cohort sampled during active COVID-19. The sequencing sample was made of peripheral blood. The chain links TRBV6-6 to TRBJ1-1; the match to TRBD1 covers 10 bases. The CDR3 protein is CASTDTGTGDTEAFF. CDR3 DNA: TGTGCCAGCACCGATACTGGGACAGGGGACACTGAAGCTTTCTTT.